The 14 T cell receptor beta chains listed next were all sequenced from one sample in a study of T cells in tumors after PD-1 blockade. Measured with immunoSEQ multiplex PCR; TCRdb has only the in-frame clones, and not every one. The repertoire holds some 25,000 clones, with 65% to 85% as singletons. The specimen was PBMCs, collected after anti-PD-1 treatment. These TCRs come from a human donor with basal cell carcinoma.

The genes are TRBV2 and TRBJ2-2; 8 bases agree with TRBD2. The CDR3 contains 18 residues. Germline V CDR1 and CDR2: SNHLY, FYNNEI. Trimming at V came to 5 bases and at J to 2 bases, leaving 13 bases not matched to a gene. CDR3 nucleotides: TGTGCCAGCAGTAGGAACGGCCGGGGGGGCCTAAACACCGGGGAGCTGTTTTTT. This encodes CASSRNGRGGLNTGELFF.

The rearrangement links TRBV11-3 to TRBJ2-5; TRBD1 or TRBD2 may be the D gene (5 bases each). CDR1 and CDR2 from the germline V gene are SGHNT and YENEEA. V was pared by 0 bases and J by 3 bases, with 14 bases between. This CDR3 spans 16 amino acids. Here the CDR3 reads CASSLDLRGPEETQYF. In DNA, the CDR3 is TGTGCCAGCAGCTTAGATCTTCGGGGACCGGAAGAGACCCAGTACTTC.

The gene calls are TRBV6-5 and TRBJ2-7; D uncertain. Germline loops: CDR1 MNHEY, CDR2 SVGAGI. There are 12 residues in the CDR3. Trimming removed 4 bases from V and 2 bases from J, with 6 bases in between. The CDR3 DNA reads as TGTGCCAGCAGTTCTGGGACCTACGAGCAGTACTTC. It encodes CASSSGTYEQYF.

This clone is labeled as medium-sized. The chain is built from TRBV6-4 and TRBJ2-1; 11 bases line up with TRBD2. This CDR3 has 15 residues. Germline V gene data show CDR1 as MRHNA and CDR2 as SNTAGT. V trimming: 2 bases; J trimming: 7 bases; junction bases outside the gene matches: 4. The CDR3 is CASSDLAGGPNEQFF. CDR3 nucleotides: TGTGCCAGCAGTGACCTAGCGGGGGGACCAAATGAGCAGTTCTTC.

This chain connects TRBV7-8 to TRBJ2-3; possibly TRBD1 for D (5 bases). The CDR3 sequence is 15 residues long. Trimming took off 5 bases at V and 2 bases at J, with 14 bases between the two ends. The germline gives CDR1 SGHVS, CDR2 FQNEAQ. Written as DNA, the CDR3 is TGTGCCAGCAGCCTGACTGGGGCCGACACAGATACGCAGTATTTT. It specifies CASSLTGADTDTQYF. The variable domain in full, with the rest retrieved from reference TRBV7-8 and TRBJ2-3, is GAGVSQSPRYKVAKRGQDVALRCDPISGHVSLFWYQQALGQGPEFLTYFQNEAQLDKSGLPSDRFFAERPEGSVSTLKIQRTQQEDSAVYLCASSLTGADTDTQYFGPGTRLTVL.

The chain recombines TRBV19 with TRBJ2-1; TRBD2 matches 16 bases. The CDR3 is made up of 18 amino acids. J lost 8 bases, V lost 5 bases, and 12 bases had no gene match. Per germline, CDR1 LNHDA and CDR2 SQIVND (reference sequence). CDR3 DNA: TGTGCCAGTAGTGTCTACCCCCCGGGACTAGCGGGGGGGGATGAGCAGTTCTTC. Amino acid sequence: CASSVYPPGLAGGDEQFF. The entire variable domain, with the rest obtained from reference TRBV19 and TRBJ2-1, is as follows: DGGITQSPKYLFRKEGQNVTLSCEQNLNHDAMYWYRQDPGQGLRLIYYSQIVNDFQKGDIAEGYSVSREKKESFPLTVTSAQKNPTAFYLCASSVYPPGLAGGDEQFFGPGTRLTVL.

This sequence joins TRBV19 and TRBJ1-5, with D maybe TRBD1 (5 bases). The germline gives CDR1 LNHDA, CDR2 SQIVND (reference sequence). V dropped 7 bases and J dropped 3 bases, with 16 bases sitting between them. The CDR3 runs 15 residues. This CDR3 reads CASKNVIGANQPQHF. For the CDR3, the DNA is TGTGCCAGTAAGAATGTGATAGGGGCCAATCAGCCCCAGCATTTT.

In nucleotides, the CDR3 is TGTGCCAGCAGGCCCGCCGGGACAGCCTACACAGATACGCAGTATTTT. Residues: CASRPAGTAYTDTQYF. The chain couples TRBV3-1 (or the pseudogene TRBV3-2) to TRBJ2-3; TRBD1 aligns across 7 bases. The CDR3 is made up of 16 amino acids. Unmatched junction bases numbered 11, after V lost 6 bases and J lost 2 bases. In germline, CDR1 is LGHDT, CDR2 YNNKEL (reference sequence).

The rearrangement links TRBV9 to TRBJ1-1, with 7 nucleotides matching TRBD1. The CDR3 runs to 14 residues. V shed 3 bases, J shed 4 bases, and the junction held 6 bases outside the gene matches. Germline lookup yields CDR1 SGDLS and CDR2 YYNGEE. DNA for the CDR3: TGTGCCAGCAGCGCACCTTCAGGGGGCACTGAAGCTTTCTTT. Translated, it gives CASSAPSGGTEAFF.

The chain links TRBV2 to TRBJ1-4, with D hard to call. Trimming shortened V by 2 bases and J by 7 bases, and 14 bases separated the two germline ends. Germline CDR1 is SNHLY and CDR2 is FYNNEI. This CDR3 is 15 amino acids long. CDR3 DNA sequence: TGTGCCAGCAGTGAAAACAATTCACGGGGTGAAAAACTGTTTTTT. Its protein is CASSENNSRGEKLFF.

CDR3 bases: TGTGCCAGCAGCTCCGGCCATTATAATTCACCCCTCCACTTT. It codes for CASSSGHYNSPLHF. The J gene is TRBJ1-6, the V gene TRBV11-1; D uncertain. The CDR3 totals 14 residues. Trimming cost V 4 bases and J 4 bases, with 8 bases left between them. Germline V lookup: CDR1 SGHAT, CDR2 FQDESV (reference sequence).

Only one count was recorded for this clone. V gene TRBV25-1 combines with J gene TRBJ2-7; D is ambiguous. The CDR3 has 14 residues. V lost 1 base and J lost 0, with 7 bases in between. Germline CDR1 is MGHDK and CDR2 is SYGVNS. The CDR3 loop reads CASSESVGSYEQYF. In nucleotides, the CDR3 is TGTGCCAGCAGTGAATCGGTCGGCTCCTACGAGCAGTACTTC.

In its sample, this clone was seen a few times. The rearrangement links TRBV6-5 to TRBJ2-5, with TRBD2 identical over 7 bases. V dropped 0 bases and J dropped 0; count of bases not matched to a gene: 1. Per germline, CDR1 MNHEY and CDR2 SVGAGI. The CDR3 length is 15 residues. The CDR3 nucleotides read TGTGCCAGCAGTTACTCGGGGGGGTACCAAGAGACCCAGTACTTC. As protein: CASSYSGGYQETQYF.

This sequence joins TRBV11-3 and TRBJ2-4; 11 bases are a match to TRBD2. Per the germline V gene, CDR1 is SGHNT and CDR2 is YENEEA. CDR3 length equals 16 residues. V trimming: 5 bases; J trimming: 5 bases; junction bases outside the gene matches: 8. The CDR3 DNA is TGTGCCAGCAGCCCTACTAGCGGGGGATTTGAAAACATTCAGTACTTC. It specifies CASSPTSGGFENIQYF.